This T cell receptor (beta chain) was identified in a study of T cell responses to AZD1222 COVID-19 vaccine. Germline CDR1 reads KGHDR; CDR2 reads SFDVKD. The CDR3 is 16 residues long. The V segment lost 7 bases and the J segment 5 bases; nucleotides outside the gene matches: 10. TCRdb keeps only in-frame clones here, not all; method: immunoSEQ multiplex PCR. The data show 80,000 or so clones, roughly 90% seen once. A word on this clone: Its cognate antigen is unknown.

Findings and limits, study-wide: Baseline serostatus was positive in only a handful of AZD1222 recipients.

The TCR originated in an adult who received the AZD1222 COVID-19 vaccine. The chain has TRBV24-1 and TRBJ2-1; 10 positions match TRBD1. The sample was peripheral blood, taken 28 days after the second AZD1222 dose. CDR3 sequence: CATSITGQGPHNEQFF. In nucleotides, the CDR3 is TGTGCCACCAGCATTACGGGACAGGGGCCCCACAATGAGCAGTTCTTC.